The rows below give T cell receptor beta chains drawn from one sample of a study of blood T cells in healthy people across ages. TCRdb fed the 5' RACE reads into MiXCR, producing one record per CDR3 protein. The repertoire holds about 1.6 million distinct CDR3 sequences, with 34% as singletons. The sequencing sample was made of blood. The receptors derive from a woman between 25 and 40 years old in good health. Both conserved end residues are part of each CDR3. Fields, in order: D gene, J gene, CDR3 length, clone size, V gene, CDR3 protein, CDR3 DNA. The D gene is left open where the match is weak. Only part of the rows carry a size: once, few, many, or a class if the clone is expanded.

TRBD2,TRBJ2-3,13,few,TRBV6-1,CASGGLGIDTQYF,TGTGCCAGCGGTGGACTAGGGATAGATACGCAGTATTTT
.,TRBJ2-7,14,.,TRBV6-1,CASSPPSLRHEQYF,TGTGCCAGCAGTCCGCCTAGTCTAAGGCACGAGCAGTACTTC
TRBD2,TRBJ2-4,12,few,TRBV20-1,CSARSGGDIQYF,TGCAGTGCTAGATCGGGAGGGGACATTCAGTACTTC
TRBD2,TRBJ2-3,17,.,TRBV13,CASSSPRIAGGLTTQYF,TGTGCCAGCAGCTCCCCCCGGATAGCGGGGGGGCTCACTACGCAGTATTTT
TRBD1,TRBJ2-1,15,few,TRBV5-1,CASSLRDREDNEQFF,TGCGCCAGCAGCTTACGGGACAGGGAGGACAATGAGCAGTTCTTC
TRBD1,TRBJ1-2,15,few,TRBV27,CASSPLRQGDYGYTF,TGTGCCAGCAGTCCCCTCCGACAGGGCGACTATGGCTACACCTTC
.,TRBJ2-7,13,few,TRBV12-3/TRBV12-4,CASRLGFTYEQYF,TGTGCCAGCAGGTTAGGGTTCACCTACGAGCAGTACTTC
.,TRBJ2-7,13,.,TRBV20-1,CSALGLDAYEQYF,TGCAGTGCCCTGGGACTGGATGCCTACGAGCAGTACTTC
TRBD2,TRBJ2-1,16,few,TRBV27,CASSKLAGGKDNEQFF,TGTGCCAGCAGTAAGCTAGCGGGAGGGAAGGATAATGAGCAGTTCTTC
TRBD2,TRBJ2-1,16,.,TRBV15,CTTSGITSGDHNGQFF,TGTACCACCAGCGGGATTACTAGCGGGGACCACAATGGGCAGTTCTTC
TRBD1,TRBJ1-2,13,.,TRBV10-3,CVTRDSEGGGYTF,TGTGTCACCCGGGACAGCGAAGGTGGTGGCTACACCTTC
.,TRBJ2-1,14,few,TRBV20-1,CSARPGGLYNEQFF,TGCAGTGCTCGGCCGGGGGGCCTATACAATGAGCAGTTCTTC
.,TRBJ2-5,15,.,TRBV12-3/TRBV12-4,CASSWRGTSRETQYF,TGTGCCAGCAGTTGGAGGGGGACTTCCCGGGAGACCCAGTACTTC
TRBD2,TRBJ2-5,17,few,TRBV4-2,CASSQGPSAGGQETQYF,TGTGCCAGCAGCCAAGGCCCCTCGGCGGGGGGGCAGGAGACCCAGTACTTC
.,TRBJ2-3,15,few,TRBV5-1,CASSLTGPPPDTQYF,TGCGCCAGCAGCTTGACGGGACCACCCCCGGATACGCAGTATTTT
.,TRBJ2-1,17,.,TRBV6-1,CASSESDGAPRDNEQFF,TGTGCCAGCAGTGAAAGTGACGGGGCCCCTCGTGACAATGAGCAGTTCTTC
TRBD1,TRBJ1-2,14,few,TRBV29-1,CSVWGGQDHYGYTF,TGCAGCGTGTGGGGGGGACAGGATCACTATGGCTACACCTTC
TRBD2,TRBJ2-1,15,.,TRBV11-2,CASSLEASGWGEQFF,TGTGCCAGCAGCTTAGAGGCTAGCGGGTGGGGTGAGCAGTTCTTC
.,TRBJ2-3,14,.,TRBV6-6,CASSLRQATDTQYF,TGTGCCAGCAGCCTCAGACAGGCCACAGATACGCAGTATTTT